Listed below are T cell receptor beta chains from one sample, sequenced in a study of CD4 and CD8 cells across lung adenocarcinoma regions. From the PCR reads, TCRdb called clonotypes with MiXCR, one entry per CDR3 protein. The profile shows 20,000 to 25,000 distinct CDR3 sequences, more than 45% of them singletons. The specimen sequenced was CD4+ T cells from the center of a lung tumor. Receptor source: a male donor with lung adenocarcinoma. The CD4 and CD8 labels of this study may be unreliable. Both conserved end residues are part of each CDR3. The D gene is left open where the match is weak. Expanded clones are given a class, and other clones once, few, many or no size at all.

d_call: .; clone_size: .; v_call: TRBV6-1; j_call: TRBJ2-2; cdr3_aa: CASSVRTRGSGAQFF; cdr3_nt: TGTGCCAGCAGTGTTCGGACAAGGGGGTCCGGGGCGCAGTTTTTC
d_call: TRBD2; clone_size: .; v_call: TRBV6-9; j_call: TRBJ2-7; cdr3_aa: CASLYSGRANEQYF; cdr3_nt: TGTGCCAGCCTCTATAGCGGGAGGGCCAATGAGCAGTACTTC
d_call: TRBD2; clone_size: few; v_call: TRBV30; j_call: TRBJ2-1; cdr3_aa: CALDPASGTYNEQFF; cdr3_nt: TGTGCCTTAGACCCCGCTAGCGGGACCTACAATGAGCAGTTCTTC
d_call: .; clone_size: .; v_call: TRBV27; j_call: TRBJ2-5; cdr3_aa: CASSLSVGTLKETQYF; cdr3_nt: TGTGCCAGCAGTTTATCGGTCGGGACCCTGAAAGAGACCCAGTACTTC
d_call: TRBD1; clone_size: .; v_call: TRBV10-2; j_call: TRBJ2-4; cdr3_aa: CASSDQGVCAKDTQYF; cdr3_nt: TGCGCCAGCAGTGATCAGGGGGTGTGCGCCAAAGATACGCAGTATTTC
d_call: TRBD1; clone_size: many; v_call: TRBV27; j_call: TRBJ2-7; cdr3_aa: CASSTLGQGPYEQYF; cdr3_nt: TGTGCCAGCAGCACCCTAGGACAGGGCCCCTACGAGCAGTACTTC
d_call: TRBD2; clone_size: .; v_call: TRBV6-1; j_call: TRBJ2-4; cdr3_aa: CALSRDPAGGAKDTQYF; cdr3_nt: TGTGCCCTGAGTAGAGACCCGGCGGGGGGAGCCAAAGATACGCAGTACTTT
d_call: TRBD2; clone_size: .; v_call: TRBV27; j_call: TRBJ2-1; cdr3_aa: CARGLVAGGSNEQFF; cdr3_nt: TGTGCCAGGGGCCTCGTGGCGGGAGGGTCCAATGAGCAGTTCTTC
d_call: .; clone_size: .; v_call: TRBV7-2; j_call: TRBJ2-3; cdr3_aa: CASARGNRPRDTQYF; cdr3_nt: TGTGCCAGCGCTAGGGGGAACCGCCCAAGGGATACGCAGTATTTT
d_call: .; clone_size: .; v_call: TRBV27; j_call: TRBJ2-6; cdr3_aa: CASSLSRGAWAYEQSF; cdr3_nt: TGTGCCAGCAGTTTAAGTCGGGGGGCTTGGGCCTACGAGCAGTCCTTC
d_call: .; clone_size: .; v_call: TRBV6-1; j_call: TRBJ2-2; cdr3_aa: CASSESGGDTGVLYF; cdr3_nt: TGTGCCAGCAGTGAAAGTGGGGGGGACACCGGGGTGCTGTACTTT